The rows below give T cell receptor beta chains drawn from one sample of a study of blood T cell repertoires in COVID-19. TCRdb's copy holds only in-frame clones and misses some; the assay was immunoSEQ multiplex PCR. Of 200,000 to 250,000 clones in the sample, 70% to 90% were seen once. Sequenced: peripheral blood. These receptors all come from a man between 50 and 59 years old with acute or convalescent COVID-19. The conserved cysteine and the conserved F or W are not part of the CDR3 here.

v_call: TRBV13; cdr3_length: 13; cdr3_aa: ASRLQGGSGNTIY
v_call: TRBV10-1; cdr3_length: 9; cdr3_aa: ASSAPETQY
v_call: TRBV29-1; cdr3_length: 12; cdr3_aa: SVVGTSGWDEQF
v_call: TRBV6-2/TRBV6-3; cdr3_length: 9; cdr3_aa: ASSNGGSAF
v_call: TRBV5-4; cdr3_length: 13; cdr3_aa: ASSFDRGNTGELF
v_call: TRBV7-9; cdr3_length: 11; cdr3_aa: ASSAGSGNTIY
v_call: TRBV5-1; cdr3_length: 10; cdr3_aa: ASSDPGYGYT
v_call: TRBV5-1; cdr3_length: 12; cdr3_aa: ASSLDPGSGELF
v_call: TRBV29-1; cdr3_length: 9; cdr3_aa: SVRNYDTQY
v_call: TRBV4-1; cdr3_length: 11; cdr3_aa: ASSPHGGFEAF
v_call: TRBV2; cdr3_length: 12; cdr3_aa: ASKGGTSNQPQH
v_call: TRBV19; cdr3_length: 12; cdr3_aa: ASSVAGESYEQY
v_call: TRBV24-1; cdr3_length: 14; cdr3_aa: ATSDRKWTGQETQY
v_call: TRBV19; cdr3_length: 13; cdr3_aa: ASSIDRGVYNEQF
v_call: TRBV25-1; cdr3_length: 15; cdr3_aa: ASSESGGNGPRSPLH
v_call: TRBV7-3; cdr3_length: 12; cdr3_aa: ASSFSGTGDGYT
v_call: TRBV2; cdr3_length: 12; cdr3_aa: ASRGRGSEEKLF
v_call: TRBV7-9; cdr3_length: 15; cdr3_aa: ASSLAGGGARVDGYT
v_call: TRBV3-1/TRBV3-2; cdr3_length: 18; cdr3_aa: ASSPHSGFTRPRANEKLF
v_call: TRBV19; cdr3_length: 13; cdr3_aa: ASRNPGGPDTEAF
v_call: TRBV18; cdr3_length: 14; cdr3_aa: ASSEMGRGLQDTQY
v_call: TRBV5-1; cdr3_length: 16; cdr3_aa: ASSFRLAGVGNTDTQY